This is a list of T cell receptor beta chains from one sample in a study of T-cell memory formation after mild COVID-19. TCRdb used MiXCR to reprocess the 5' RACE reads, holding one entry per CDR3 protein. This sample has over 35,000 distinct CDR3 sequences, with more than 9% found just once. Sequencing was carried out using PBMCs or a T cell subset sorted from them (not recorded which). The source is an adult woman who had mild COVID-19 (a few samples of this study predate the infection). Cell type and time point are not known. Each CDR3 is given with its conserved first and last residue. The D gene is left open where the match is weak. Clone size appears in some rows only: once, few, many, or a class for an expanded clone.

j_call,d_call,v_call,clone_size,cdr3_aa,cdr3_nt
TRBJ2-5,NA,TRBV23-1,NA,CASSALSNRETQYF,TGCGCCAGCAGTGCCTTGTCGAACAGGGAGACCCAGTACTTC
TRBJ2-3,NA,TRBV12-3/TRBV12-4,few,CASTLGRGTYTDTQYF,TGTGCCAGCACCCTAGGCCGGGGGACCTACACAGATACGCAGTATTTT
TRBJ2-3,TRBD2,TRBV7-2,many,CASSLAASGGLSTDTQYF,TGTGCCAGCAGCCTGGCGGCTAGCGGGGGACTCAGCACAGATACGCAGTATTTT
TRBJ1-2,NA,TRBV24-1,NA,CATSDFEDSYGYTF,TGTGCCACCAGTGATTTCGAGGACAGCTATGGCTACACCTTC
TRBJ2-2,TRBD2,TRBV7-2,many,CASSPTSGRPGELFF,TGTGCCAGCAGCCCGACTAGCGGGAGACCCGGGGAGCTGTTTTTT
TRBJ2-1,NA,TRBV11-2,many,CASSFAGHRIYNEQFF,TGTGCCAGCAGCTTCGCGGGACATAGGATATACAATGAGCAGTTCTTC
TRBJ2-7,NA,TRBV5-6,few,CASSLARGAYEQYF,TGTGCCAGCAGCTTGGCCAGGGGGGCGTACGAGCAGTACTTC
TRBJ2-1,TRBD2,TRBV5-1,many,CASSFAGGPRNEQFF,TGCGCCAGCAGCTTCGCGGGGGGGCCGAGGAATGAGCAGTTCTTC
TRBJ2-7,NA,TRBV6-5,many,CASSPDFQRSYEQYF,TGTGCCAGCAGTCCCGATTTTCAAAGGAGCTACGAGCAGTACTTC
TRBJ1-6,NA,TRBV11-2,NA,CASSLGGGKSPLHF,TGTGCCAGCAGCTTAGGTGGGGGGAAGTCACCCCTCCACTTT
TRBJ2-7,NA,TRBV5-1,many,CASSLQWGSYEQYF,TGCGCCAGCAGCTTGCAATGGGGCTCCTACGAGCAGTACTTC
TRBJ2-7,TRBD2,TRBV10-2,few,CASSHTSGGDEQYF,TGCGCCAGCAGCCACACTAGCGGGGGGGACGAGCAGTACTTC
TRBJ1-1,NA,TRBV9,once,CASSVGQPNTEAFF,TGTGCCAGCAGCGTAGGACAGCCGAACACTGAAGCTTTCTTT
TRBJ2-7,TRBD1,TRBV7-9,many,CASSTLTGTYEQYF,TGTGCCAGCAGCACCCTGACAGGGACCTACGAGCAGTACTTC
TRBJ2-1,NA,TRBV12-3/TRBV12-4,many,CASSPLRRFGEQFF,TGTGCCAGCAGCCCCCTCCGGCGCTTCGGTGAGCAGTTCTTC
TRBJ1-1,NA,TRBV3-1,NA,CASSQSLNTEAFF,TGTGCCAGCAGCCAGTCCCTGAACACTGAAGCTTTCTTT
TRBJ1-2,NA,TRBV6-5,few,CASSYSSGGYGYTF,TGTGCCAGCAGTTACTCTTCGGGGGGATATGGCTACACCTTC
TRBJ2-1,NA,TRBV3-1,NA,CASSQDLGNEQFF,TGTGCCAGCAGCCAAGACCTGGGAAATGAGCAGTTCTTC
TRBJ1-1,NA,TRBV30,NA,CAWREPGSPEAFF,TGTGCCTGGAGGGAACCAGGATCACCGGAAGCTTTCTTT
TRBJ2-1,NA,TRBV11-2,NA,CASSLKRTEKGDEQFF,TGTGCCAGCAGCTTAAAAAGGACGGAAAAGGGCGATGAGCAGTTCTTC
TRBJ1-5,NA,TRBV9,few,CASLQLPNQPQHF,TGTGCCAGCCTACAGCTCCCTAACCAGCCCCAGCATTTT
TRBJ2-7,NA,TRBV27,many,CASSLKGGEYEQYF,TGTGCCAGCAGTTTAAAGGGGGGTGAATACGAGCAGTACTTC
TRBJ1-5,NA,TRBV30,NA,CAWSVGPSVDQPQHF,TGTGCCTGGAGTGTAGGGCCGTCGGTTGATCAGCCCCAGCATTTT
TRBJ1-2,NA,TRBV6-5,few,CASSYSRRGDGYTF,TGTGCCAGCAGTTACTCGAGGAGAGGGGATGGCTACACCTTC
TRBJ2-1,TRBD2,TRBV3-1,many,CASTPSQLAGAHNEQFF,TGTGCCAGCACACCGAGTCAACTAGCGGGAGCTCACAATGAGCAGTTCTTC